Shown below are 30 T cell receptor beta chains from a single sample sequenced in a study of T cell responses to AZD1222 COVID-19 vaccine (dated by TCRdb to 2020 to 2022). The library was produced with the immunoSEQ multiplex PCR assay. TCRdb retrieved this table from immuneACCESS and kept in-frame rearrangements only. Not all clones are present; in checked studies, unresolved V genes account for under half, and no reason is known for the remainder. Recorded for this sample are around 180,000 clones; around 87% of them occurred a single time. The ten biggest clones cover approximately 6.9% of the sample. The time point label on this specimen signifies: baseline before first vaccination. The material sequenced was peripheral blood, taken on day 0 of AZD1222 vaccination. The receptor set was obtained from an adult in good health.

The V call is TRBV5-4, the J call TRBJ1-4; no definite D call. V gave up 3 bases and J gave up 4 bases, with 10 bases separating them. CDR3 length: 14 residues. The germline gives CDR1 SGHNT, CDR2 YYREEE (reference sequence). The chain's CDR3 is CASSYQDNNEKLFF. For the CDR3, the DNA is TGTGCCAGCAGCTATCAGGATAATAATGAAAAACTGTTTTTT.

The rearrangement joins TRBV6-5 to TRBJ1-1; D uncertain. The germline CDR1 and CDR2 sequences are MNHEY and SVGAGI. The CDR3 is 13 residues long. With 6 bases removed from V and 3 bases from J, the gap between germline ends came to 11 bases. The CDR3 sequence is CASSLGRDTEAFF. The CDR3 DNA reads TGTGCCAGCAGCTTGGGGAGGGACACTGAAGCTTTCTTT.

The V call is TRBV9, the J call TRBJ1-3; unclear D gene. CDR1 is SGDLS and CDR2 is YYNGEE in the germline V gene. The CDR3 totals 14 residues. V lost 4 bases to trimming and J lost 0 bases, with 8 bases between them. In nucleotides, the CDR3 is TGTGCCAGCAGCCTCCCAGGCTCTGGAAACACCATATATTTT. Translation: CASSLPGSGNTIYF.

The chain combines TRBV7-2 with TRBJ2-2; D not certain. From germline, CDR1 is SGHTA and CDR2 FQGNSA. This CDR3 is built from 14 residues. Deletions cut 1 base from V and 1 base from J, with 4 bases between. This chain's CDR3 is CASSLVLNTGELFF. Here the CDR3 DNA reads TGTGCCAGCAGCTTAGTGTTGAACACCGGGGAGCTGTTTTTT. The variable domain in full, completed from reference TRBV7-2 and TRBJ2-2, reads GAGVSQSPSNKVTEKGKDVELRCDPISGHTALYWYRQSLGQGLEFLIYFQGNSAPDKSGLPSDRFSAERTGGSVSTLTIQRTQQEDSAVYLCASSLVLNTGELFFGEGSRLTVL.

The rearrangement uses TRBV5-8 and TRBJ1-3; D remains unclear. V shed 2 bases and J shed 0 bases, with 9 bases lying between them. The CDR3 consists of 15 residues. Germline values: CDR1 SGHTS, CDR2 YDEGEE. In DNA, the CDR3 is TGTGCCAGCAGCTTTGCCGGGAACTCTGGAAACACCATATATTTT. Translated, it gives CASSFAGNSGNTIYF.

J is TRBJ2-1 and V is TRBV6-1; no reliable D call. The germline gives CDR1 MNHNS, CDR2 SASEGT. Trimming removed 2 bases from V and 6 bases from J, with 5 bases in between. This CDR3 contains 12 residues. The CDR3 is CASSELANEQFF. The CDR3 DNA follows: TGTGCCAGCAGTGAATTGGCCAATGAGCAGTTCTTC.

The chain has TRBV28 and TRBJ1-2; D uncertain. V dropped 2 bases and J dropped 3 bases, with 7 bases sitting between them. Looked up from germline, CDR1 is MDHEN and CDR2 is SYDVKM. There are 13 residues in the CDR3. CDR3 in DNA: TGTGCCAGCAGTTTAATGGGCGACTATGGCTACACCTTC. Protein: CASSLMGDYGYTF.

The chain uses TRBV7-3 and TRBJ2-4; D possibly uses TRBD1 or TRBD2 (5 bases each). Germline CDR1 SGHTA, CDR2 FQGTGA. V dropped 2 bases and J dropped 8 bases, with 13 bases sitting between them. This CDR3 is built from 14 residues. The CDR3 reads CASSLSGTGDIQYF. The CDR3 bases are TGTGCCAGCAGCTTATCCGGGACGGGCGACATTCAGTACTTC.

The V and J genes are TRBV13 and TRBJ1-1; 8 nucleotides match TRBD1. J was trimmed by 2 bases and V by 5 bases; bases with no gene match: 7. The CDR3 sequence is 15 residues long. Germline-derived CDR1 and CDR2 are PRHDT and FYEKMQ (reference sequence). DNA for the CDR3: TGTGCCAGCAGCGAAGCCGGGACAGGAAACACTGAAGCTTTCTTT. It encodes CASSEAGTGNTEAFF.

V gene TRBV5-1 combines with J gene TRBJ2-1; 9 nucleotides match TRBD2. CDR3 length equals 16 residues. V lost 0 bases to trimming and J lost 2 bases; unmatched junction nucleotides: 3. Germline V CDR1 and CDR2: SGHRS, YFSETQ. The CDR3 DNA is TGCGCCAGCAGCTTGGGACTAGCGGAAGCCTACAATGAGCAGTTCTTC. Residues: CASSLGLAEAYNEQFF.

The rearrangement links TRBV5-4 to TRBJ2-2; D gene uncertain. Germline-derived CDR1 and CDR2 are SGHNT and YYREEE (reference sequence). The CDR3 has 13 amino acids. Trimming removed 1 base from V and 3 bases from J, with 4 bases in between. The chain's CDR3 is CASSLRDTGELFF. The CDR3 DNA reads TGTGCCAGCAGCTTGCGGGACACCGGGGAGCTGTTTTTT.

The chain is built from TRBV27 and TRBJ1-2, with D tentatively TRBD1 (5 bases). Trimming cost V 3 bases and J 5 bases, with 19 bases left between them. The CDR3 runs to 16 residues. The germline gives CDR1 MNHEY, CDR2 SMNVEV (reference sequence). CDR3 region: CASSFGSGDGPYGYTF. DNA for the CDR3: TGTGCCAGCAGTTTTGGGTCGGGGGACGGACCATATGGCTACACCTTC.

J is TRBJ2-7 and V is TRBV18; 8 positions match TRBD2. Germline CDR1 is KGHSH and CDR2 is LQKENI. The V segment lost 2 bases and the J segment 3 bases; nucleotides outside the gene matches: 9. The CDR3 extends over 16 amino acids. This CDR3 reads CASSPVGGGPLYEQYV. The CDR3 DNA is TGTGCCAGCTCACCAGTGGGCGGGGGGCCCCTCTACGAGCAGTACGTC.

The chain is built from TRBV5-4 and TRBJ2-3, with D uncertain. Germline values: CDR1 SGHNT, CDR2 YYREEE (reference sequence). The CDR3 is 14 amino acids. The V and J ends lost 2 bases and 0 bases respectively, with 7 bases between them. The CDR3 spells CASSFGTSTDTQYF. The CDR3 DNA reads TGTGCCAGCAGCTTTGGAACTAGCACAGATACGCAGTATTTT.

For the CDR3, the DNA is TGTGCCAGCAGCCAAGATATTGTGGGCAATCAGCCCCAGCATTTT. Protein: CASSQDIVGNQPQHF. V gene TRBV4-2 combines with J gene TRBJ1-5; D gene uncertain. CDR3 size: 15 residues. Trimming shortened V by 0 bases and J by 2 bases, and 8 bases separated the two germline ends. Germline V gene data show CDR1 as LGHNA and CDR2 as YNFKEQ.

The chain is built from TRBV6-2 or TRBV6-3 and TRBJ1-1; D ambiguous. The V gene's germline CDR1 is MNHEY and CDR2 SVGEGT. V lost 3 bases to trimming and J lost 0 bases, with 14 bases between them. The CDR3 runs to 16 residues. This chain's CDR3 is CASSYNSMRMNTEAFF. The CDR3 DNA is TGTGCCAGCAGTTATAATAGTATGCGGATGAACACTGAAGCTTTCTTT.

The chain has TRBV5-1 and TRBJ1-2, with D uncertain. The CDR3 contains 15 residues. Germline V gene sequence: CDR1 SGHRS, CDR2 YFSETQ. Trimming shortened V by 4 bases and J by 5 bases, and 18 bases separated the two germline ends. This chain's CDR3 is CASSAILNPEYGYTF. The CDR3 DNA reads TGCGCCAGCAGCGCCATTTTGAATCCGGAGTATGGCTACACCTTC.

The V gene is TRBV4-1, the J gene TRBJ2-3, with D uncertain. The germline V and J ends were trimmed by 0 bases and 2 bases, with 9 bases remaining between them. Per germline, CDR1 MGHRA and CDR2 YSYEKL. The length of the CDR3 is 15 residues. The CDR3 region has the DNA TGCGCCAGCAGCCAAGAGAGAGGTGTCACAGATACGCAGTATTTT. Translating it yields CASSQERGVTDTQYF.

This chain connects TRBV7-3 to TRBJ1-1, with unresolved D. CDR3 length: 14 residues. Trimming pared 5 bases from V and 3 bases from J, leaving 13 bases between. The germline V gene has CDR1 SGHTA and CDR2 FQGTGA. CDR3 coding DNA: TGTGCCAGCAGCCTACTCGCTTCCCACACTGAAGCTTTCTTT. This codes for CASSLLASHTEAFF.

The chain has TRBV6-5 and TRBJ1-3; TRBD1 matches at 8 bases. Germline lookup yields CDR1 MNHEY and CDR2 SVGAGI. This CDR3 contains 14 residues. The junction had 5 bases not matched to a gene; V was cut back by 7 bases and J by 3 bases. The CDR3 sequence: CASIDRGGGNTIYF. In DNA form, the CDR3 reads TGTGCCAGCATCGACAGGGGTGGTGGAAACACCATATATTTT.

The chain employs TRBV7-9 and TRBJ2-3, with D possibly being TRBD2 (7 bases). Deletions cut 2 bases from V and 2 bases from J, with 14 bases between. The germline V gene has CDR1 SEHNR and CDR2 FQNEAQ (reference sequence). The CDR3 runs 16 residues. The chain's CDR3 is CASSLPLGGDTDTQYF. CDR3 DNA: TGTGCCAGCAGCTTACCATTAGGGGGGGACACAGATACGCAGTATTTT.

CDR3 in DNA: TGTGCTAGTGGTTCCCCCGATGTGGAGACCCAGTACTTC. It translates to CASGSPDVETQYF. V and J are TRBV12-5 and TRBJ2-5; D call uncertain. The ends were cut back, 4 bases at V and 5 bases at J, with 11 bases in the middle. Germline loops: CDR1 LGHNT, CDR2 FRNRAP. CDR3 size: 13 residues.

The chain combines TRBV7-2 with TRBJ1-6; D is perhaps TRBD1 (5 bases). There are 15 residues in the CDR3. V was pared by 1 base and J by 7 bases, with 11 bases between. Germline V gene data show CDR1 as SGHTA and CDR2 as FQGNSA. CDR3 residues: CASSLGGAQNSPLHF. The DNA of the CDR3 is TGTGCCAGCAGCTTAGGAGGGGCGCAGAATTCACCCCTCCACTTT. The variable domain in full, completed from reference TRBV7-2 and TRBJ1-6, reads GAGVSQSPSNKVTEKGKDVELRCDPISGHTALYWYRQSLGQGLEFLIYFQGNSAPDKSGLPSDRFSAERTGGSVSTLTIQRTQQEDSAVYLCASSLGGAQNSPLHFGNGTRLTVT.

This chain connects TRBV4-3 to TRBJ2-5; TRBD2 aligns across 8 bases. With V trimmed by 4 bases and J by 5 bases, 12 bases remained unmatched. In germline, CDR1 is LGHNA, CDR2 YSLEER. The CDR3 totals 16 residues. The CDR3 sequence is CASSPVYGGARETQYF. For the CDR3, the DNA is TGCGCCAGCAGCCCTGTATACGGGGGGGCCCGGGAGACCCAGTACTTC.

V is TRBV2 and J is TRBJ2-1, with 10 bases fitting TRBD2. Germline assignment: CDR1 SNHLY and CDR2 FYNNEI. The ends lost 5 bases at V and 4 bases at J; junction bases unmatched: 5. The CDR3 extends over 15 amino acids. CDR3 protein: CASSSGGARYNEQFF. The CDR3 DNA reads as TGTGCCAGCAGTAGCGGGGGGGCCAGGTACAATGAGCAGTTCTTC.

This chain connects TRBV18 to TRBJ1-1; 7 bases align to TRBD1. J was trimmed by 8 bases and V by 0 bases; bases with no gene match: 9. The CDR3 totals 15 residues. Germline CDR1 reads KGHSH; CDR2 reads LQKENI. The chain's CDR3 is CASSPPGLGGREAFF. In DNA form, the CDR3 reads TGTGCCAGCTCACCACCCGGACTAGGGGGCAGGGAAGCTTTCTTT. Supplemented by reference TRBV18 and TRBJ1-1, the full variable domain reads NAGVMQNPRHLVRRRGQEARLRCSPMKGHSHVYWYRQLPEEGLKFMVYLQKENIIDESGMPKERFSAEFPKEGPSILRIQQVVRGDSAAYFCASSPPGLGGREAFFGQGTRLTVV.

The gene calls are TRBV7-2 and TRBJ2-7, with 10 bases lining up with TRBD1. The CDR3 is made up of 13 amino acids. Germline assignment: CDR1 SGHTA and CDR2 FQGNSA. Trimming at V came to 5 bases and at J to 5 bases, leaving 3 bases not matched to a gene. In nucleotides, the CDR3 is TGTGCCAGCAGCCAGGGGACAGGGGACGAGCAGTACGTC. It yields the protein CASSQGTGDEQYV.

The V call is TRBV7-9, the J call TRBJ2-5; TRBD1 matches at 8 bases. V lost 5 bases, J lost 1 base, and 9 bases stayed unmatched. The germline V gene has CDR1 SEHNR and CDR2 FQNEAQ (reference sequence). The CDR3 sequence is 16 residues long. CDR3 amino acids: CASSETGTGGQETQYF. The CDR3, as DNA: TGTGCCAGCAGCGAAACCGGGACAGGAGGCCAAGAGACCCAGTACTTC.

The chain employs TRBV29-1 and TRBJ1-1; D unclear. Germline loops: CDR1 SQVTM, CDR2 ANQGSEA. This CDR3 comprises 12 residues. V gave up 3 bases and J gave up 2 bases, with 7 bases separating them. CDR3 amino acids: CSVDSLNTEAFF. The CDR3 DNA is TGCAGCGTTGACAGCCTAAACACTGAAGCTTTCTTT.

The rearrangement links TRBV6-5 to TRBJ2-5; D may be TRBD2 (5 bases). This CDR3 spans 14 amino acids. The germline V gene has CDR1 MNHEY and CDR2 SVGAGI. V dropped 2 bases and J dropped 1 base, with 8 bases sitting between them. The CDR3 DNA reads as TGTGCCAGCAGTTACCGGGAACTCCAAGAGACCCAGTACTTC. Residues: CASSYRELQETQYF.